The 12 T cell receptor beta chains below all came from one sample that was sequenced in a study of T cell changes during pregnancy in multiple sclerosis (dated by TCRdb to the late 2010s). The receptor library was made with the immunoSEQ multiplex PCR assay. TCRdb took this table from immuneACCESS and kept in-frame rearrangements with V and J called. Such tables lack part of the clones; where checked against another copy, unresolved V genes explain under half of the gap, and the rest is unexplained. Within this sample are 85,000 to 130,000 clones, with under 95% of them counted one time only. The ten largest clones add up to around 1.6% of the sample. The sequencing here drew on peripheral blood, taken before pregnancy. The receptor source for this set is a female donor with multiple sclerosis, enrolled in a pregnancy study.

The chain joins TRBV13 to TRBJ2-5; a possible D gene is TRBD2 (6 bases). The CDR3 is made up of 15 amino acids. Trimming cost V 2 bases and J 1 base, with 11 bases left between them. The germline CDR1 and CDR2 sequences are PRHDT and FYEKMQ (reference sequence). The CDR3 nucleotides are TGTGCCAGCAGCTTAAGTCTACTAGCCCAAGAGACCCAGTACTTC. Protein sequence: CASSLSLLAQETQYF.

Only one count was recorded for this clone. At one end, the junction sequence differs from germline, possibly due to a read error. The chain couples TRBV7-3 to TRBJ2-2, with 10 positions matching TRBD2. The germline gives CDR1 SGHTA, CDR2 FQGTGA. This CDR3 comprises 17 residues. As DNA, the CDR3 is TGTGCCATCCCTAGGGGAGCGGGAGGGCCCTTGACCGGGGAGCCGTTTTTT. Protein sequence: CAIPRGAGGPLTGEPFF.

The CDR3 protein is CASSQNKETQYF. Here the CDR3 DNA reads TGTGCCAGCAGCCAAAATAAAGAGACCCAGTACTTC. J is TRBJ2-5 and V is TRBV14, with unresolved D. The CDR3 spans 12 residues. The V end lost 2 bases, the J end lost 3 bases, and 4 bases lay between the germline ends. Per the germline V gene, CDR1 is SGHDN and CDR2 is FVKESK.

V gene TRBV9 combines with J gene TRBJ2-5, with 7 bases lining up with TRBD1. Germline loops: CDR1 SGDLS, CDR2 YYNGEE. CDR3 length: 16 amino acids. V shed 0 bases and J 5 bases; nucleotides not matched to a gene: 10. Here the CDR3 DNA reads TGTGCCAGCAGCGTAGAAGGCAGGGGGTCAGGGGAGACCCAGTACTTC. Amino acids: CASSVEGRGSGETQYF.

The chain joins TRBV19 to TRBJ2-2; unclear D gene. This CDR3 is built from 14 residues. The ends were cut back, 5 bases at V and 2 bases at J, with 9 bases in the middle. Per germline, CDR1 LNHDA and CDR2 SQIVND (reference sequence). The CDR3 nucleotides read TGTGCCAGTAGTGAACAGAGAAACACCGGGGAGCTGTTTTTT. As protein: CASSEQRNTGELFF.

J is TRBJ2-3 and V is TRBV28, with 9 bases fitting TRBD1. Germline loops: CDR1 MDHEN, CDR2 SYDVKM. V shed 6 bases and J 4 bases; nucleotides not matched to a gene: 2. CDR3 length equals 13 residues. The CDR3 bases are TGTGCCAGCAGACGGACAGGGGCAGATACGCAGTATTTT. Its translation: CASRRTGADTQYF.

This clone came up once. The V gene is TRBV19, the J gene TRBJ2-1, with D unresolved. CDR3 length equals 11 residues. Per the germline V gene, CDR1 is LNHDA and CDR2 is SQIVND (reference sequence). The ends were cut back, 3 bases at V and 9 bases at J, with 6 bases in the middle. The CDR3 nucleotides read TGTGCCAGTAGTATTCTCGGTGAGCAGTTCTTC. Translated: CASSILGEQFF.

V and J are TRBV7-2 and TRBJ1-2; tentatively, D is TRBD1 (5 bases). Germline V gene lookup returns CDR1 SGHTA and CDR2 FQGNSA. Trimming pared 0 bases from V and 0 bases from J, leaving 11 bases between. CDR3 length equals 16 residues. CDR3 in DNA: TGTGCCAGCAGCTTAGCGGGGGGGGAAGCTAACTATGGCTACACCTTC. Its protein is CASSLAGGEANYGYTF.

The genes are TRBV4-3 and TRBJ1-5; D gene uncertain. This CDR3 is built from 15 residues. V gave up 1 base and J gave up 1 base, with 8 bases separating them. Per the germline V gene, CDR1 is LGHNA and CDR2 is YSLEER. CDR3 amino acids: CASSQVVKSNQPQHF. The CDR3 nucleotides are TGCGCCAGCAGCCAAGTAGTTAAGAGCAATCAGCCCCAGCATTTT.

V gene TRBV5-6 combines with J gene TRBJ2-5, with D perhaps matching TRBD2 (5 bases). CDR1 SGHDT and CDR2 YYEEEE come from the germline V gene. This CDR3 is built from 15 residues. The ends were cut back, 0 bases at V and 1 base at J, with 10 bases in the middle. The CDR3 reads CASSLGGSGQETQYF. CDR3 DNA sequence: TGTGCCAGCAGCTTGGGGGGAAGCGGCCAAGAGACCCAGTACTTC. The full variable domain, in which reference TRBV5-6 and TRBJ2-5 provide the parts outside the CDR3, is DAGVTQSPTHLIKTRGQQVTLRCSPKSGHDTVSWYQQALGQGPQFIFQYYEEEERQRGNFPDRFSGHQFPNYSSELNVNALLLGDSALYLCASSLGGSGQETQYFGPGTRLLVL.

This chain uses TRBV4-1 with TRBJ2-1, with unresolved D. The CDR3 loop spans 16 amino acids. Trimming shortened V by 1 base and J by 5 bases, and 15 bases separated the two germline ends. Per germline, CDR1 MGHRA and CDR2 YSYEKL. In nucleotides, the CDR3 is TGCGCCAGCAGCCAAGGACTGTCCTATAGTAACAATGAGCAGTTCTTC. This encodes CASSQGLSYSNNEQFF.

The chain employs TRBV5-1 and TRBJ2-2; D possibly corresponds to TRBD1 (6 bases). Germline CDR1 is SGHRS and CDR2 is YFSETQ. Trimming took off 4 bases at V and 4 bases at J, with 11 bases between the two ends. The CDR3 is 14 residues long. In nucleotides, the CDR3 is TGCGCCAGCAGCCTCCAAGGGGGCACCGGGGAGCTGTTTTTT. It codes for CASSLQGGTGELFF. The full variable domain, completed using reference TRBV5-1 and TRBJ2-2, is KAGVTQTPRYLIKTRGQQVTLSCSPISGHRSVSWYQQTPGQGLQFLFEYFSETQRNKGNFPGRFSGRQFSNSRSEMNVSTLELGDSALYLCASSLQGGTGELFFGEGSRLTVL.